This T cell receptor (beta chain) was recorded in a study of Ad26.COV2.S vaccination and SARS-CoV-2 variants (dated by TCRdb to the early 2020s). Notes on the research overall: Donors in the vaccine arm were drawn from COV1001, a multicentre, randomized, double-blind, placebo-controlled phase I-IIa trial testing Ad26.COV2.S in healthy adults. Ad26.COV2.S was given intramuscularly at 5x10^10 or 1x10^11 viral particles, as a single shot or as two shots 56 days apart. The specificity and breadth of SARS-CoV-2-reactive T cell receptors after Ad26.COV2.S vaccination were assessed by TCRbeta repertoire sequencing. A total of 32 samples were included in the TCR-sequenced set, comprising some 20 Ad26.COV2.S vaccine recipients, 5 placebo recipients and 8 SARS-CoV-2 convalescent individuals. Trial participants were randomized into five groups of five, in which low-dose or high-dose Ad26.COV2.S was given once or twice, or placebo was given on both occasions. Investigators remained blinded to trial group allocation during experiments and outcome assessment. Study-level results and caveats: Comparable non-spike TCR breadth was observed between vaccine and placebo recipients, consistent with only spike being contained in the vaccine. The authors noted that the TCR breadth and depth analyses may have underestimated total T cell responses. Ad26.COV2.S recipients had higher spike-specific TCR breadth than placebo recipients (P = 0.0014). Comparing responses between vaccine doses or regimens was not something the study was powered to do. After vaccination, substantial breadth of spike-specific CD8+ and CD4+ T cell responses was reported.

V is reduced by 1 base and J by 13 bases, leaving a spacing of 11 bases between them. CDR1 and CDR2 were assigned from the germline V gene as MNHNS and SASEGT. CDR3 length: 13 amino acids, cysteine to phenylalanine. The retained sequence is limited to the CDR3, 39 bases, with the frame set at the first base. The treatment or condition tag for this specimen amounts to: 15 to 20 received Ad26.COV2.S at low or high dose, single or two shots; a few received placebo; per-sample allocation not given. For vaccine and placebo recipients, repertoires were sequenced using samples collected on day 63 after the first injection. In Cohort 1b, 20 to 25 adults aged 18-55 years were enrolled at a single site in Boston, USA, between 29 July and 7 August 2020. Ad26.COV2.S consisted of a replication-incompetent adenovirus type 26 vector by which a prefusion-stabilized SARS-CoV-2 spike protein from the original Wuhan strain was expressed.

As regards this clone: No cognate antigen has been identified for it. No much larger clonotype is one base removed from it; base qualities were not supplied.

TCRbeta CDR3 regions were sequenced with the immunoSEQ Assay. After extraction, genomic DNA underwent amplification by bias-controlled multiplex PCR, followed by high-throughput sequencing. From the authors' description of their analysis: To quantify the absolute abundance of each unique TCRbeta CDR3 region, sequences were collapsed and filtered. T cell fraction was estimated by normalizing TCRbeta template counts to usable DNA, with usable DNA measured through amplification of reference genes found in all nucleated cells. Repertoire TCRs were annotated as SARS-CoV-2-specific by exact matching of V gene, CDR3 amino acid sequence and J gene to a known reactive TCR set. The reference SARS-CoV-2 TCR set came from MIRA and was filtered for enrichment in COVID-19-positive ImmuneCODE repertoires, removing public or cross-reactive TCRs. Using the MIRA antigens, annotated TCRs were further analysed by specific ORF or by position within an ORF. Breadth was defined as the number of annotated unique rearrangements divided by the total number of unique productive rearrangements, and depth was defined as the summed frequency of the annotated unique rearrangements. TCR breadth was compared between groups using two-sided Wilcoxon rank-sum tests. Sourced from immuneACCESS, this table was stored by TCRdb with only in-frame sequences that have V and J called. A share of the clones is absent; for the studies checked, an unresolved V gene accounts for under half, and the remainder has no known explanation. Clone size and the V and J calls come from that table; the DNA yielded D and trimming. For this sample the table gives about 350,000 clones, of which approximately 90% were detected only once. In total, the top ten clones hold approximately 5% of the sample.

The chain uses TRBV6-1 and TRBJ1-6, with no confident D gene call. The material was peripheral blood, obtained in a trial of Ad26.COV2.S vaccine versus placebo. The origin of this receptor is a person between 18 and 60 years old who received the Ad26.COV2.S COVID-19 vaccine or a placebo. CDR3 region: CASSEERRKPLHF. The bases read TGTGCCAGCAGTGAAGAGAGACGGAAGCCCCTCCACTTT.